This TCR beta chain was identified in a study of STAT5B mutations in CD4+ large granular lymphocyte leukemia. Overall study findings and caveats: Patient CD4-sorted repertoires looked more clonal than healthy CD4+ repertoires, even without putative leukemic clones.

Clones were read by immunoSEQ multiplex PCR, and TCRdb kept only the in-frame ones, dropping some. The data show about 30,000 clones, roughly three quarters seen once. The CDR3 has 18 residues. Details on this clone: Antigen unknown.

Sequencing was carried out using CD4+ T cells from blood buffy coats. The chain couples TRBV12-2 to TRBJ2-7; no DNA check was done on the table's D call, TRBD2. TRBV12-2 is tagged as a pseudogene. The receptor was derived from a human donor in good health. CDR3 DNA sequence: TGTGCAAGTCGCTTAGCGTATACTAGCGGGACTTTCTCCTACGAGCAGTACTTC. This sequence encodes CASRLAYTSGTFSYEQYF.